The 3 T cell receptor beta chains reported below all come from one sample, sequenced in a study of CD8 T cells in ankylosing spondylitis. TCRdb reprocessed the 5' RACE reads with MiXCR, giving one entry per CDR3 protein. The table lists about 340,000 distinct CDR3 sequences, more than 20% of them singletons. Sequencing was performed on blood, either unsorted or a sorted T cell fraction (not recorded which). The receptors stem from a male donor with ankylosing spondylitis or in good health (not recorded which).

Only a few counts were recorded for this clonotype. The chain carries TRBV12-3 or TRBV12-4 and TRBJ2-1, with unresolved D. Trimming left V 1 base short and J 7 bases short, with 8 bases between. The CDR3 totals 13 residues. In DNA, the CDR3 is TGTGCCAGCAGTTTAGATGTGGGGAATGAGCAGTTCTTC. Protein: CASSLDVGNEQFF.

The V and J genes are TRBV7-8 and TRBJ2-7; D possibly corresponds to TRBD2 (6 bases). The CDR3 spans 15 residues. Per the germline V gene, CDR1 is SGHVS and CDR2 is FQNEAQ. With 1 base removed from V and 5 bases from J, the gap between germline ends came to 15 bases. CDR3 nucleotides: TGTGCCAGCAGCTTAGGGGCGCAGGAGGGGAACGAGCAGTACTTC. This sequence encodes CASSLGAQEGNEQYF.

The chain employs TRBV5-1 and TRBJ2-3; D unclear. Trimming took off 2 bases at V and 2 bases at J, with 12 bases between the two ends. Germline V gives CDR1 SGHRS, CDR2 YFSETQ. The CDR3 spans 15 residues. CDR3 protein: CASSFSEYATDTQYF. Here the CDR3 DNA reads TGCGCCAGCAGCTTTTCAGAATACGCCACAGATACGCAGTATTTT.